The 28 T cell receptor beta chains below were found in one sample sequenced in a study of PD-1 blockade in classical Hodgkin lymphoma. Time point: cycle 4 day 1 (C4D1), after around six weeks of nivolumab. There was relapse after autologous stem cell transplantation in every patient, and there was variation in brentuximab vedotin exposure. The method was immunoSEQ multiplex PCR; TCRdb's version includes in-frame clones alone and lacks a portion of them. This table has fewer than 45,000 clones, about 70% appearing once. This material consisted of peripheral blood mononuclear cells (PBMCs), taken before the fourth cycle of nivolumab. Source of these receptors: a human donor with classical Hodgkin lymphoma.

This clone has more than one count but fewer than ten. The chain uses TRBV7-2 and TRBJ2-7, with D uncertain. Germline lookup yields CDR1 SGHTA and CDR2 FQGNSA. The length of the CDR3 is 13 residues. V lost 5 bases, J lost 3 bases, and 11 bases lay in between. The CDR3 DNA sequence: TGTGCCAGCAGCAGGTCCCAGATCTACGAGCAGTACTTC. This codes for CASSRSQIYEQYF.

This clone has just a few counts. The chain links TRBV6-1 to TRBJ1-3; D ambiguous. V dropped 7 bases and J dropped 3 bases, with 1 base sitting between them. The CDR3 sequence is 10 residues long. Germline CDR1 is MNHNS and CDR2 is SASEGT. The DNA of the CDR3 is TGTGCCAGCAATGGAAACACCATATATTTT. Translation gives CASNGNTIYF.

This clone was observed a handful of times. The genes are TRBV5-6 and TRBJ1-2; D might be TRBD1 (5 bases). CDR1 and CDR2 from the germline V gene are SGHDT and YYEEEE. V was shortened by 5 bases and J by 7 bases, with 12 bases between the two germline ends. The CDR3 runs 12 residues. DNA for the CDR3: TGTGCCAGCAGTTCAGGGTCGGTTGGCTACACCTTC. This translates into CASSSGSVGYTF.

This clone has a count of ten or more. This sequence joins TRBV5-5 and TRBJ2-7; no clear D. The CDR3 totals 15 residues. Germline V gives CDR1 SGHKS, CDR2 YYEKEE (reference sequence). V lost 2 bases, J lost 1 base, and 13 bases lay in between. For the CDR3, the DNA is TGTGCCAGCAGCTTTTTCGATTATAAATCCTACGAGCAGTACTTC. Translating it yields CASSFFDYKSYEQYF.

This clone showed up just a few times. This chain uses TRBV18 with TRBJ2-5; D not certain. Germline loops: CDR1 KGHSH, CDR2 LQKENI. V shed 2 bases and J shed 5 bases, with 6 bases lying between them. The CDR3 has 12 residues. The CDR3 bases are TGTGCCAGCTCACCAAAAGGGGAGACCCAGTACTTC. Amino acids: CASSPKGETQYF. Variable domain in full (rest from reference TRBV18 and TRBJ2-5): NAGVMQNPRHLVRRRGQEARLRCSPMKGHSHVYWYRQLPEEGLKFMVYLQKENIIDESGMPKERFSAEFPKEGPSILRIQQVVRGDSAAYFCASSPKGETQYFGPGTRLLVL.

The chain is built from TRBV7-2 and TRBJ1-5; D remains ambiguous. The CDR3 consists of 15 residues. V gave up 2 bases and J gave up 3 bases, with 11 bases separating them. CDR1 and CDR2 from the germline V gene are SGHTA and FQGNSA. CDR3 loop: CASSLTSNFNQPQHF. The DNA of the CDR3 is TGTGCCAGCAGCTTAACGTCCAATTTCAATCAGCCCCAGCATTTT.

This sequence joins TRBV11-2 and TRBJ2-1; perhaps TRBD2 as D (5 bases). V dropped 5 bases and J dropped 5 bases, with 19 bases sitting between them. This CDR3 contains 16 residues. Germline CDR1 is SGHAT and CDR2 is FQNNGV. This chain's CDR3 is CASSARAGPPHNEQFF. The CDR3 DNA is TGTGCCAGCAGCGCACGGGCGGGTCCTCCTCACAATGAGCAGTTCTTC.

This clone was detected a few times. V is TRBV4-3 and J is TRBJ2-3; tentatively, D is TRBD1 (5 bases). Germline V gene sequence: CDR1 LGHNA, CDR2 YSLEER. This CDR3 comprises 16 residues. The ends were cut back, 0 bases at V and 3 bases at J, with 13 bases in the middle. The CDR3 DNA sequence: TGCGCCAGCAGCCAAGATTGGGCAGGGTCGACAGATACGCAGTATTTT. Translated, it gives CASSQDWAGSTDTQYF.

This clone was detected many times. CDR3 region: CASSMTAGGREEQYF. CDR3 DNA sequence: TGCGCCAGCAGCATGACGGCAGGAGGCCGCGAGGAGCAGTACTTC. The J gene is TRBJ2-7, the V gene TRBV5-1; TRBD2 is a possible D gene (5 bases). The CDR3 has 15 amino acids. Trimming removed 4 bases from V and 7 bases from J, with 21 bases in between. Germline assignment: CDR1 SGHRS and CDR2 YFSETQ.

The CDR3 protein is CASSLDRAGYTF. The CDR3 nucleotides read TGTGCCAGCAGTCTCGACAGGGCTGGCTACACCTTC. The chain links TRBV6-5 to TRBJ1-2; 7 bases align to TRBD1. The CDR3 length is 12 residues. Trimming took 5 bases from V and 7 from J; bases not matched to a gene: 4. Germline CDR1 and CDR2: MNHEY and SVGAGI.

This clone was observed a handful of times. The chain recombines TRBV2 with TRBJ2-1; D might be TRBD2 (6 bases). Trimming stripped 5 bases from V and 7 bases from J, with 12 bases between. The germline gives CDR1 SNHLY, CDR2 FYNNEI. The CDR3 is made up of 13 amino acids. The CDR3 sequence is CASSFTSTNEQFF. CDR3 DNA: TGTGCCAGCAGTTTTACTAGCACTAATGAGCAGTTCTTC.

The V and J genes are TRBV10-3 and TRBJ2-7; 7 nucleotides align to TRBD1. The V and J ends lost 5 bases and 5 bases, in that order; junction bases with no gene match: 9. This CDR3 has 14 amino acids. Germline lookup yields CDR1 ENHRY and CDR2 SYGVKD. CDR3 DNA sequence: TGTGCCATCAGTTCCGGGACAGTTACCCACGAGCAGTACTTC. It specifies CAISSGTVTHEQYF.

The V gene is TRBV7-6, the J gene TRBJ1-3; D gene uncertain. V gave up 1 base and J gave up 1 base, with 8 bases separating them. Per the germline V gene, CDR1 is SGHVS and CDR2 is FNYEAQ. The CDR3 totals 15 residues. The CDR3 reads CASSLGVLSGNTIYF. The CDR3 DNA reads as TGTGCCAGCAGCTTAGGTGTCCTTTCTGGAAACACCATATATTTT. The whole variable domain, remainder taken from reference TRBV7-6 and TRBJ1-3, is GAGVSQSPRYKVTKRGQDVALRCDPISGHVSLYWYRQALGQGPEFLTYFNYEAQQDKSGLPNDRFSAERPEGSISTLTIQRTEQRDSAMYRCASSLGVLSGNTIYFGEGSWLTVV.

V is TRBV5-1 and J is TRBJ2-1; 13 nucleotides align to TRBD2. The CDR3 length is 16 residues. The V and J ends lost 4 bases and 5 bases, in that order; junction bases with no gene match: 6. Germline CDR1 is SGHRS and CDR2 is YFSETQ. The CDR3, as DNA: TGCGCCAGCAGCACTGGGACTAGCGGGACCAACAATGAGCAGTTCTTC. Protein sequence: CASSTGTSGTNNEQFF.

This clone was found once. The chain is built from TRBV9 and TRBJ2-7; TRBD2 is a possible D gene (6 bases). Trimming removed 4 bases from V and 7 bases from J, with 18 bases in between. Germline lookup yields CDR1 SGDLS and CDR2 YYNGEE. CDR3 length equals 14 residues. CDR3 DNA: TGTGCCAGCAGCCCCCGTAGTAGCGGTCGGGAGCAGTACTTC. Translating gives CASSPRSSGREQYF.

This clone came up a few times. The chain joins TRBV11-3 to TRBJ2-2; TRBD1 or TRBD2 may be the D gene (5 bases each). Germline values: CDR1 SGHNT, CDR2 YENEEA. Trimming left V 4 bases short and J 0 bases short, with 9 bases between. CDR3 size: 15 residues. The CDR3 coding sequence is TGTGCCAGCAGCTATGGGACGGCGAACACCGGGGAGCTGTTTTTT. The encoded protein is CASSYGTANTGELFF.

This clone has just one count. DNA of the CDR3: TGTGCCAGCAGCTCAACAGGGAGGGGGCAAGAGACCCAGTACTTC. This gives the protein CASSSTGRGQETQYF. The chain couples TRBV7-3 to TRBJ2-5, with D tentatively TRBD2 (7 bases). Per germline, CDR1 SGHTA and CDR2 FQGTGA. The CDR3 has 15 residues. Trimming pared 4 bases from V and 2 bases from J, leaving 14 bases between.

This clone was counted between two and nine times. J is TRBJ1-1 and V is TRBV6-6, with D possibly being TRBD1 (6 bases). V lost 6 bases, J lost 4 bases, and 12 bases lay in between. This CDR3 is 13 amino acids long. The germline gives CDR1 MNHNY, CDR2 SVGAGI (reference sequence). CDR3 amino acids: CASRSTGRTEAFF. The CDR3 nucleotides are TGTGCCAGCAGGTCCACAGGGCGCACTGAAGCTTTCTTT.

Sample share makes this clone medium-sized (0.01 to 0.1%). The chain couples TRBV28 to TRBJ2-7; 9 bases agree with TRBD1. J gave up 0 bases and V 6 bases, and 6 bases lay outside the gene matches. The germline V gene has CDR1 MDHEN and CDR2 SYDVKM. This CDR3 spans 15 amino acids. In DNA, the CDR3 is TGTGCCAGCAGGGAACCGGGACAGGGCTCCTACGAGCAGTACTTC. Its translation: CASREPGQGSYEQYF.

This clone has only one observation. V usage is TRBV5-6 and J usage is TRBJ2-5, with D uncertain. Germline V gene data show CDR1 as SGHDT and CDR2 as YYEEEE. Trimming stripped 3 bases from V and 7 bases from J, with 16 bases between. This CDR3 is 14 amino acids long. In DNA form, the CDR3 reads TGTGCCAGCAGCTACGGGCGTTTTGTTCGGACCCAGTACTTC. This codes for CASSYGRFVRTQYF.

CDR3 in amino acids: CASSLQTGSGGYTF. CDR3 coding DNA: TGCGCCAGCAGCCTACAGACAGGGTCGGGTGGCTACACCTTC. The V and J genes are TRBV5-1 and TRBJ1-2; 7 bases agree with TRBD1. The V segment lost 4 bases and the J segment 7 bases; nucleotides outside the gene matches: 10. The CDR3 is made up of 14 amino acids. The germline V gene encodes CDR1 SGHRS and CDR2 YFSETQ. Together with reference TRBV5-1 and TRBJ1-2, the CDR3 gives the full variable domain: KAGVTQTPRYLIKTRGQQVTLSCSPISGHRSVSWYQQTPGQGLQFLFEYFSETQRNKGNFPGRFSGRQFSNSRSEMNVSTLELGDSALYLCASSLQTGSGGYTFGSGTRLTVV.

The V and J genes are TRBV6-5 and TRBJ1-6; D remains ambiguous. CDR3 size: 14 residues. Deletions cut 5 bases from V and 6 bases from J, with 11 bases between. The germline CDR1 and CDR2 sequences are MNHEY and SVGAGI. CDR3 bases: TGTGCCAGCAGTCCTAGACGGGGTAATTCACCCCTCCACTTT. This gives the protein CASSPRRGNSPLHF.

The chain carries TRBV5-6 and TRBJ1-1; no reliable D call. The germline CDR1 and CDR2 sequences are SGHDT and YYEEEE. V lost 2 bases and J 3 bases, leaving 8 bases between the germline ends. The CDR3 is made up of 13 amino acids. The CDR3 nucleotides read TGTGCCAGCAGCTTATTACCCGACACTGAAGCTTTCTTT. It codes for CASSLLPDTEAFF.

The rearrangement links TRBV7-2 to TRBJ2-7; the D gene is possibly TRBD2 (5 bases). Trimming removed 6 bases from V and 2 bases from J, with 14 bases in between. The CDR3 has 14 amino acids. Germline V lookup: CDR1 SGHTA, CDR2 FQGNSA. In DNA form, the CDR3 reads TGTGCCAGCAGTTATGAGAGAGGGCCCTACGAGCAGTACTTC. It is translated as CASSYERGPYEQYF. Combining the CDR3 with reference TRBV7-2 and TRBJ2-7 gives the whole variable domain GAGVSQSPSNKVTEKGKDVELRCDPISGHTALYWYRQSLGQGLEFLIYFQGNSAPDKSGLPSDRFSAERTGGSVSTLTIQRTQQEDSAVYLCASSYERGPYEQYFGPGTRLTVT.

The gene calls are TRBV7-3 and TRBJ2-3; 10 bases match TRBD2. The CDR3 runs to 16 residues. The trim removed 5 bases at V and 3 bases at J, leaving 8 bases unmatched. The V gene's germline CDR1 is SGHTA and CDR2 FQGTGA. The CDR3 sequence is CASSPDSGRRTDTQYF. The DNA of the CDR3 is TGTGCCAGCAGCCCGGATAGCGGGAGGAGAACAGATACGCAGTATTTT.

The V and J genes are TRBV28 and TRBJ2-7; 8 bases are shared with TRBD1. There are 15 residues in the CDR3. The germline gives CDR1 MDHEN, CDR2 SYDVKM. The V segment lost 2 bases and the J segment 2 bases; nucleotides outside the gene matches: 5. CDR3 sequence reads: CASSLGRGPPYEQYF. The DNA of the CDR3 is TGTGCCAGCAGTTTAGGCAGGGGGCCCCCCTACGAGCAGTACTTC.

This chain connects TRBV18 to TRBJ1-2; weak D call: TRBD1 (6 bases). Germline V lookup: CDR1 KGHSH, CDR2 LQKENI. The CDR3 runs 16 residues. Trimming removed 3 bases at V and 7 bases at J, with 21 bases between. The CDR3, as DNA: TGTGCCAGCTCACCGGTTGCAGGGGCGCAATGGTCTGGCTACACCTTC. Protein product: CASSPVAGAQWSGYTF.

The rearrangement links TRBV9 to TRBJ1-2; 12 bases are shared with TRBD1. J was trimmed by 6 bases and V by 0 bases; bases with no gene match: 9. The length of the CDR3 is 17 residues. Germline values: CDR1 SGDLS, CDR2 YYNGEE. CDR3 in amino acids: CASSVASPGQGANGYTF. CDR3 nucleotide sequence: TGTGCCAGCAGCGTAGCCTCACCGGGACAGGGGGCGAATGGCTACACCTTC.